What follows is one T cell receptor beta chain and its context. The CDR3 sequence is 14 residues long. V lost 7 bases, J lost 7 bases, and 10 bases stayed unmatched. The germline CDR1 and CDR2 sequences are MNHEY and SVGAGI. The data belong to a study of blood T cell repertoires in COVID-19. Study as a whole: Researchers got acute and convalescent COVID-19 samples from the United States, Italy and Spain. T cells, B-cell-depleted T cells, or PBMCs provided the cDNA or gDNA that served as material.

Per the authors' pipeline: Amplified reference gene primers provided the basis for estimating nucleated cell counts. TCRdb's table, derived via immunoSEQ multiplex PCR, lists solely in-frame clones and lacks some. V, J and clone size are those of that table, while D and trimming were read from the DNA. The sample lists around 70,000 clones; 80% were seen once. The source of this sequence is a human donor in a cohort sampled during active COVID-19. The chain links TRBV6-5 to TRBJ1-5, with 7 nucleotides matching TRBD1. Sequenced material: peripheral blood. CDR3 amino acids: CASKGDREGQPQHF. CDR3 bases: TGTGCCAGCAAGGGCGACAGGGAAGGGCAGCCCCAGCATTTT.